This entry lists 19 T cell receptor beta chains sequenced from one sample in a study of high-grade serous ovarian cancer treatment subgroups. Tumor samples were taken before definitive surgery or chemotherapy. Sequencing was performed with immunoSEQ multiplex PCR; in TCRdb, only in-frame clones are kept and a portion is missing. The table lists 18,000 or so clones, approximately 72% of them singletons. Sequenced: tumor tissue. The receptor set was obtained from a human donor with high-grade serous ovarian cancer.

CDR3 amino acids: CASSSPPDRGLKAFF. The CDR3 bases are TGTGCCAGTAGTAGCCCGCCGGACAGGGGGCTTAAAGCTTTCTTT. V gene TRBV19 combines with J gene TRBJ1-1; 11 positions match TRBD1. The V and J ends lost 4 bases and 9 bases, in that order; junction bases with no gene match: 10. The germline CDR1 and CDR2 sequences are LNHDA and SQIVND (reference sequence). This CDR3 is built from 15 residues. The variable domain in full, with the rest retrieved from reference TRBV19 and TRBJ1-1, is DGGITQSPKYLFRKEGQNVTLSCEQNLNHDAMYWYRQDPGQGLRLIYYSQIVNDFQKGDIAEGYSVSREKKESFPLTVTSAQKNPTAFYLCASSSPPDRGLKAFFGQGTRLTVV.

The rearrangement uses TRBV27 and TRBJ2-6; 8 positions match TRBD2. The CDR3 is 15 residues long. V was clipped by 3 bases and J by 2 bases; unmatched bases: 0. The germline V gene encodes CDR1 MNHEY and CDR2 SMNVEV (reference sequence). CDR3: CASSLRGAGANVLTF. The CDR3 coding sequence is TGTGCCAGCAGTTTGCGGGGGGCTGGGGCCAACGTCCTGACTTTC.

The chain employs TRBV19 and TRBJ2-5; 8 nucleotides match TRBD1. The J segment lost 5 bases and the V segment lost 7 bases, leaving 15 bases of the junction unmatched. The CDR3 is made up of 16 amino acids. The germline CDR1 and CDR2 sequences are LNHDA and SQIVND (reference sequence). The CDR3 is CASTSRTGGKGETQYF. The CDR3 DNA reads TGTGCCAGTACCTCCAGAACAGGGGGTAAGGGGGAGACCCAGTACTTC.

This chain uses TRBV29-1 with TRBJ2-5, with a weak D call TRBD1 (5 bases). This CDR3 comprises 14 residues. CDR1 and CDR2 from the germline V gene are SQVTM and ANQGSEA. The V gene lost 1 base and the J gene lost 5 bases, with 14 bases spanning the gap. The CDR3, as DNA: TGCAGCGTTGAAGGGAAAGGGGCTAGGGAGACCCAGTACTTC. It codes for CSVEGKGARETQYF. The whole variable domain, filled in from reference TRBV29-1 and TRBJ2-5, reads SAVISQKPSRDICQRGTSLTIQCQVDSQVTMMFWYRQQPGQSLTLIATANQGSEATYESGFVIDKFPISRPNLTFSTLTVSNMSPEDSSIYLCSVEGKGARETQYFGPGTRLLVL.

About this clone itself: Compared with germline, one end of the junction differs, possibly owing to a read error. This chain joins TRBV28 and TRBJ2-3; 14 bases match TRBD2. Germline CDR1 reads MDHEN; CDR2 reads SYDVKM. The CDR3 contains 14 residues. This CDR3 reads CASSLWTSGRAWDF. The CDR3 region has the DNA TGTGCCAGCAGTTTATGGACTAGCGGGAGGGCTTGGGATTTT.

The chain combines TRBV12-5 with TRBJ2-3, with D unresolved. The length of the CDR3 is 12 residues. The germline V and J ends were trimmed by 0 bases and 8 bases, with 6 bases remaining between them. Germline lookup yields CDR1 LGHNT and CDR2 FRNRAP. In DNA form, the CDR3 reads TGTGCTAGTGGTTTGGTAAAGGCTACGCAGTATTTT. Amino acid sequence: CASGLVKATQYF.

Relative to its sample, this clone is medium-sized. The chain couples TRBV25-1 to TRBJ1-3, with D perhaps matching TRBD1 (6 bases). Trimming shortened V by 5 bases and J by 5 bases, and 13 bases separated the two germline ends. Germline loops: CDR1 MGHDK, CDR2 SYGVNS. The CDR3 is 14 residues long. CDR3 sequence (DNA): TGTGCCAGCAGTCAGGACAGTACTCGAAACACCATATATTTT. Translated: CASSQDSTRNTIYF.

The chain recombines TRBV19 with TRBJ1-2; 8 nucleotides match TRBD1. This CDR3 has 13 amino acids. Trimming at V came to 8 bases and at J to 8 bases, leaving 10 bases not matched to a gene. From germline, CDR1 is LNHDA and CDR2 SQIVND (reference sequence). Written as DNA, the CDR3 is TGTGCCAGTTTTTTCGGACAGGGTGACGGCTACACCTTC. Protein sequence: CASFFGQGDGYTF.

V is TRBV14 and J is TRBJ1-1; unclear D gene. With 4 bases removed from V and 0 bases from J, the gap between germline ends came to 3 bases. Germline V gene sequence: CDR1 SGHDN, CDR2 FVKESK. The CDR3 consists of 12 residues. The CDR3 nucleotides are TGTGCCAGCAGCCCAATGAACACTGAAGCTTTCTTT. It specifies CASSPMNTEAFF.

The chain links TRBV4-1 to TRBJ1-2, with D possibly being TRBD1 (6 bases). The V end was cut by 4 bases, the J end by 7 bases, with 13 bases between. Germline loops: CDR1 MGHRA, CDR2 YSYEKL. The CDR3 runs to 13 residues. The CDR3 spells CASSRGTLAGYTF. The CDR3 coding sequence is TGCGCCAGCAGCCGTGGGACACTAGCTGGCTACACCTTC.

V usage is TRBV6-6 and J usage is TRBJ1-2; maybe TRBD1 (5 bases). V was cut by 4 bases and J by 4 bases, with 13 bases left in between. This CDR3 is built from 14 residues. CDR1 and CDR2 from the germline V gene are MNHNY and SVGAGI (reference sequence). CDR3 region: CASSWERDGYGYTF. The CDR3 DNA sequence: TGTGCCAGCAGTTGGGAAAGGGACGGCTATGGCTACACCTTC.

V is TRBV18 and J is TRBJ1-4; D is ambiguous. Trimming pared 5 bases from V and 0 bases from J, leaving 4 bases between. The V gene's germline CDR1 is KGHSH and CDR2 LQKENI. The CDR3 spans 13 residues. CDR3 protein: CASSSATNEKLFF. Written as DNA, the CDR3 is TGTGCCAGCTCAAGCGCAACTAATGAAAAACTGTTTTTT.

This rearrangement joins TRBV7-8 to TRBJ1-5, with D possibly TRBD1 on 6 matching bases. This CDR3 comprises 13 residues. Trimming pared 7 bases from V and 1 base from J, leaving 8 bases between. Germline V gene lookup returns CDR1 SGHVS and CDR2 FQNEAQ. The CDR3 here is CASMGASNQPQHF. DNA for the CDR3: TGTGCCAGCATGGGGGCAAGCAATCAGCCCCAGCATTTT.

The gene calls are TRBV5-1 and TRBJ2-1; D perhaps matches TRBD2 (5 bases). Germline CDR1 reads SGHRS; CDR2 reads YFSETQ. This CDR3 comprises 14 residues. V was cut by 3 bases and J by 2 bases, with 9 bases left in between. CDR3 bases: TGCGCCAGCAGCTACAGCGGAGCCTACAATGAGCAGTTCTTC. Protein product: CASSYSGAYNEQFF.

V is TRBV30 and J is TRBJ2-1, with no clear D. Germline assignment: CDR1 GTSNPN and CDR2 SVGIG (reference sequence). The CDR3 sequence is 13 residues long. V lost 5 bases and J 1 base, leaving 9 bases between the germline ends. Written as DNA, the CDR3 is TGTGCCTGGGGCCGGCCGTCCTACAATGAGCAGTTCTTC. This sequence encodes CAWGRPSYNEQFF.

The genes are TRBV30 and TRBJ2-7, with TRBD1 identical over 8 bases. The V and J ends lost 2 bases and 6 bases, in that order; junction bases with no gene match: 9. CDR1 and CDR2 (germline): GTSNPN, SVGIG (reference sequence). This CDR3 has 14 amino acids. The CDR3 here is CAWSPGQGRGEQYF. Here the CDR3 DNA reads TGTGCCTGGAGTCCCGGACAGGGAAGGGGCGAGCAGTACTTC.

The J gene is TRBJ1-5, the V gene TRBV30; 8 bases are shared with TRBD1. This CDR3 contains 14 residues. The V and J ends lost 2 bases and 6 bases, in that order; junction bases with no gene match: 6. Germline V gene data show CDR1 as GTSNPN and CDR2 as SVGIG (reference sequence). CDR3 in amino acids: CAWSIQGGTQPQHF. CDR3 DNA: TGTGCCTGGAGTATACAGGGGGGAACTCAGCCCCAGCATTTT.

This clone was seen just once. The chain is built from TRBV6-5 and TRBJ1-1; no definite D call. Looked up from germline, CDR1 is MNHEY and CDR2 is SVGAGI. V lost 5 bases, J lost 1 base, and 8 bases lay in between. The CDR3 is 13 amino acids. The CDR3 DNA reads TGTGCCAGCAGTGCTAACCGGAACACTGAAGCTTTCTTT. Translation gives CASSANRNTEAFF.

This chain uses TRBV6-1 with TRBJ2-7; 12 bases align to TRBD1. This CDR3 has 15 residues. With V trimmed by 7 bases and J by 3 bases, 7 bases remained unmatched. Per germline, CDR1 MNHNS and CDR2 SASEGT. DNA for the CDR3: TGTGCCAGCATTACGAGGGACAGGGGGCTCTACGAGCAGTACTTC. Its translation is CASITRDRGLYEQYF.